The source of this T cell receptor (beta chain) is a study of cytotoxic CD8 clonotypes in ibrutinib-treated CLL (dated by TCRdb to the early 2020s). With respect to the entire study: In this cohort, around 15 patients were treatment-naive and more than 9 were relapsed/refractory, while about 17 had unmutated IGHV. Cryopreserved peripheral blood mononuclear cells were obtained prior to treatment, at the time of response, and at either disease progression or sustained remission. Responses were partial in 24 patients and complete in 2; after median approximately 69 months follow-up, about 14 stayed in remission and 12 progressed. Patients were still on ibrutinib when every remission and progressive disease sample was collected. Of the 90 or so people in the trial, approximately 24 had longitudinal samples available. Response samples were taken after a median of around 13 months on treatment, ranging from about 6 to 40 months. On average, each sample yielded about 250,000 productive templates and 85,000 to 95,000 productive rearrangements.

The goal of deep resolution MiSeq sequencing was a depth between 1 in 1 million and 1 in 200,000 T cells, and coverage averaged 10x per clonotype. The immunoSEQ hsTCRB Kit was used to generate TCR beta libraries. In the paper's pipeline: ImmunoSEQ Data Assistant and ImmunoSEQ Analyzer were used for data analysis, and V, D and J genes were assigned according to IMGT definitions. Clonality, with values ranging from 0 to 1, was calculated as one minus the normalized Shannon entropy of productive rearrangement frequencies. Public clonotype analysis was restricted to overrepresented clonotypes comprising at least 0.05% of each patient's repertoire. Some twelve repertoires from age-matched healthy donors, obtained from immuneACCESS, served as clonality controls. TCRdb provides this immuneACCESS table in a form limited to in-frame rearrangements. Some clones are lacking; in checked studies, under half of them reflect an unresolved V gene, and why the rest are absent is not known. V and J calls plus clone size are reproduced from that table; the DNA served to infer D and trimming. In this sample the table shows some 200,000 clones, around 70% of which occur a single time. About 6.2% of the sample goes to the ten largest clones.

A note on this clone: What antigen it recognizes has not been identified. No base quality values were provided; no much bigger clone lies one nucleotide off.

What the work shows at the level of the full study, not this receptor alone: Clonality increased at ibrutinib response, stayed stable in sustained remission, and fell back toward baseline at progression. Baseline clonality was found to be higher than that of age-matched healthy donors and was strongly correlated with circulating CD8+ T-cell counts. Sampling times were not matched between sustained-remission and progressing patients, and lymph node repertoires were not studied. Public clonotypes were rare and either shrank or stayed stable during treatment, and the rise in clonality at ibrutinib response reflected expansion of private clonotypes.

The time point label, as the study defines it: 12 months on ibrutinib. For TCR beta library preparation, 2 to 2.5 micrograms of genomic DNA were isolated from cryopreserved PBMCs. High-throughput TCR beta sequencing was performed on longitudinal blood samples from CLL patients receiving ibrutinib monotherapy. The patients took part in an open-label, single-center phase 2 trial of ibrutinib monotherapy. From its cysteine to its phenylalanine, the CDR3 spans 17 amino acids. Kept here is only the CDR3 DNA, which spans 51 bases and is read in frame from base 1. Relative to germline, V is missing 0 bases and J is missing 2 bases, with 7 bases of the junction outside any gene match. According to the germline V gene, CDR1 reads SGHTA and CDR2 reads FQGNSA.

The clonotype originates from a human donor with chronic lymphocytic leukemia. The rearranged segments are TRBV7-2 and TRBJ2-1; 7 bases in the middle match TRBD2. The material sequenced was PBMCs, taken after 12 months of ibrutinib treatment. The nucleotides are TGTGCCAGCAGCTTAGCGAGGTCTAGCGGCCCCTACAATGAGCAGTTCTTC. The encoded protein is CASSLARSSGPYNEQFF. With all but the CDR3 taken from the reference TRBV7-2 and TRBJ2-1 genes, the full variable domain is: GAGVSQSPSNKVTEKGKDVELRCDPISGHTALYWYRQSLGQGLEFLIYFQGNSAPDKSGLPSDRFSAERTGGSVSTLTIQRTQQEDSAVYLCASSLARSSGPYNEQFFGPGTRLTVL.